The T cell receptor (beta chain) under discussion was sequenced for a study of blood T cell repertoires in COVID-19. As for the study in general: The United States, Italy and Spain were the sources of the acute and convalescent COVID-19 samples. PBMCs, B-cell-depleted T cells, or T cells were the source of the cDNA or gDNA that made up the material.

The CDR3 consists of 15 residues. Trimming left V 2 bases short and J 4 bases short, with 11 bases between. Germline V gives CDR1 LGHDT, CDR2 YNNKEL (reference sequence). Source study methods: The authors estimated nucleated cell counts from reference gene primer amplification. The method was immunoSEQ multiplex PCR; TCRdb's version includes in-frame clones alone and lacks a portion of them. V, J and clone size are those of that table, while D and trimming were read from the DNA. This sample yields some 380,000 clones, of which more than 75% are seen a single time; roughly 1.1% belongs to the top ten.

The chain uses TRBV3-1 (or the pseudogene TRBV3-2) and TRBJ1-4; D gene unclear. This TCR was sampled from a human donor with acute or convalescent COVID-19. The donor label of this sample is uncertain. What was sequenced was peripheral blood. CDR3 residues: CASSQRGPFNEKLFF. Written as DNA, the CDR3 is TGTGCCAGCAGCCAAAGAGGCCCTTTTAATGAAAAACTGTTTTTT.